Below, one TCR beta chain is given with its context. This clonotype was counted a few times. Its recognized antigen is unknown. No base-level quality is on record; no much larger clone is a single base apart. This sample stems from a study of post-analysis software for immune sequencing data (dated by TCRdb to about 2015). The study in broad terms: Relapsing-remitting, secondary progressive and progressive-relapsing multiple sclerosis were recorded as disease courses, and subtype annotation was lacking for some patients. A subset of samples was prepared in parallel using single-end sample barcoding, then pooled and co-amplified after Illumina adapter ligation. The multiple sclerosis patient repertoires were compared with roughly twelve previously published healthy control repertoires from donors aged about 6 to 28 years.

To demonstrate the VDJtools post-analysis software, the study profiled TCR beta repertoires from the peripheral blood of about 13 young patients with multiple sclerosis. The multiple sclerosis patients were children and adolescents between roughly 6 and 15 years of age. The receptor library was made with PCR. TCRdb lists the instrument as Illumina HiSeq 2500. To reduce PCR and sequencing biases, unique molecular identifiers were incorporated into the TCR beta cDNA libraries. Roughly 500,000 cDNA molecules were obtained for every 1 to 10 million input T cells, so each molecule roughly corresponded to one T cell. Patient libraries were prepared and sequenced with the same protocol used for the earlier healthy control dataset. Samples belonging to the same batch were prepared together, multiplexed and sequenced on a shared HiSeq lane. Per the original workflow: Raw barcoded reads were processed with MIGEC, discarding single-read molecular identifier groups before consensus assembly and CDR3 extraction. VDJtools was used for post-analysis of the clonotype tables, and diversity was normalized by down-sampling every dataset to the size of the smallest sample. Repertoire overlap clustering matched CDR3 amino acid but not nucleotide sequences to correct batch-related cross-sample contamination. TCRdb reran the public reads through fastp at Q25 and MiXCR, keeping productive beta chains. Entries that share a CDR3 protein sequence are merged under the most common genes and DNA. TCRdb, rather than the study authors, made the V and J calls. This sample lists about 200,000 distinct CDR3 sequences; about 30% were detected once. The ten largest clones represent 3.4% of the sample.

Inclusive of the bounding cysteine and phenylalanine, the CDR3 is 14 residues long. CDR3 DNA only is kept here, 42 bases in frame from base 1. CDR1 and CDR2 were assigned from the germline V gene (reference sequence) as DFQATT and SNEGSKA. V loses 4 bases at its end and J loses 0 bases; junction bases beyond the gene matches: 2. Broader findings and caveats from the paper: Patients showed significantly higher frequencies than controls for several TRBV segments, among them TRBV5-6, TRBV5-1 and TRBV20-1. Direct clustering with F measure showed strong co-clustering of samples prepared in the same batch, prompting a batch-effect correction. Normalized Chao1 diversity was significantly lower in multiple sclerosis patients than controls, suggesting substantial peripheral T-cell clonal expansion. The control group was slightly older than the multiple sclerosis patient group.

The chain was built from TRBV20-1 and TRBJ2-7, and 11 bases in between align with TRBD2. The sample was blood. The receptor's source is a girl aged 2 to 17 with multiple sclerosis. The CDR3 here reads CSATSGGSSYEQYF. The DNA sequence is TGCAGTGCTACTAGCGGGGGGAGCTCCTACGAGCAGTACTTC.